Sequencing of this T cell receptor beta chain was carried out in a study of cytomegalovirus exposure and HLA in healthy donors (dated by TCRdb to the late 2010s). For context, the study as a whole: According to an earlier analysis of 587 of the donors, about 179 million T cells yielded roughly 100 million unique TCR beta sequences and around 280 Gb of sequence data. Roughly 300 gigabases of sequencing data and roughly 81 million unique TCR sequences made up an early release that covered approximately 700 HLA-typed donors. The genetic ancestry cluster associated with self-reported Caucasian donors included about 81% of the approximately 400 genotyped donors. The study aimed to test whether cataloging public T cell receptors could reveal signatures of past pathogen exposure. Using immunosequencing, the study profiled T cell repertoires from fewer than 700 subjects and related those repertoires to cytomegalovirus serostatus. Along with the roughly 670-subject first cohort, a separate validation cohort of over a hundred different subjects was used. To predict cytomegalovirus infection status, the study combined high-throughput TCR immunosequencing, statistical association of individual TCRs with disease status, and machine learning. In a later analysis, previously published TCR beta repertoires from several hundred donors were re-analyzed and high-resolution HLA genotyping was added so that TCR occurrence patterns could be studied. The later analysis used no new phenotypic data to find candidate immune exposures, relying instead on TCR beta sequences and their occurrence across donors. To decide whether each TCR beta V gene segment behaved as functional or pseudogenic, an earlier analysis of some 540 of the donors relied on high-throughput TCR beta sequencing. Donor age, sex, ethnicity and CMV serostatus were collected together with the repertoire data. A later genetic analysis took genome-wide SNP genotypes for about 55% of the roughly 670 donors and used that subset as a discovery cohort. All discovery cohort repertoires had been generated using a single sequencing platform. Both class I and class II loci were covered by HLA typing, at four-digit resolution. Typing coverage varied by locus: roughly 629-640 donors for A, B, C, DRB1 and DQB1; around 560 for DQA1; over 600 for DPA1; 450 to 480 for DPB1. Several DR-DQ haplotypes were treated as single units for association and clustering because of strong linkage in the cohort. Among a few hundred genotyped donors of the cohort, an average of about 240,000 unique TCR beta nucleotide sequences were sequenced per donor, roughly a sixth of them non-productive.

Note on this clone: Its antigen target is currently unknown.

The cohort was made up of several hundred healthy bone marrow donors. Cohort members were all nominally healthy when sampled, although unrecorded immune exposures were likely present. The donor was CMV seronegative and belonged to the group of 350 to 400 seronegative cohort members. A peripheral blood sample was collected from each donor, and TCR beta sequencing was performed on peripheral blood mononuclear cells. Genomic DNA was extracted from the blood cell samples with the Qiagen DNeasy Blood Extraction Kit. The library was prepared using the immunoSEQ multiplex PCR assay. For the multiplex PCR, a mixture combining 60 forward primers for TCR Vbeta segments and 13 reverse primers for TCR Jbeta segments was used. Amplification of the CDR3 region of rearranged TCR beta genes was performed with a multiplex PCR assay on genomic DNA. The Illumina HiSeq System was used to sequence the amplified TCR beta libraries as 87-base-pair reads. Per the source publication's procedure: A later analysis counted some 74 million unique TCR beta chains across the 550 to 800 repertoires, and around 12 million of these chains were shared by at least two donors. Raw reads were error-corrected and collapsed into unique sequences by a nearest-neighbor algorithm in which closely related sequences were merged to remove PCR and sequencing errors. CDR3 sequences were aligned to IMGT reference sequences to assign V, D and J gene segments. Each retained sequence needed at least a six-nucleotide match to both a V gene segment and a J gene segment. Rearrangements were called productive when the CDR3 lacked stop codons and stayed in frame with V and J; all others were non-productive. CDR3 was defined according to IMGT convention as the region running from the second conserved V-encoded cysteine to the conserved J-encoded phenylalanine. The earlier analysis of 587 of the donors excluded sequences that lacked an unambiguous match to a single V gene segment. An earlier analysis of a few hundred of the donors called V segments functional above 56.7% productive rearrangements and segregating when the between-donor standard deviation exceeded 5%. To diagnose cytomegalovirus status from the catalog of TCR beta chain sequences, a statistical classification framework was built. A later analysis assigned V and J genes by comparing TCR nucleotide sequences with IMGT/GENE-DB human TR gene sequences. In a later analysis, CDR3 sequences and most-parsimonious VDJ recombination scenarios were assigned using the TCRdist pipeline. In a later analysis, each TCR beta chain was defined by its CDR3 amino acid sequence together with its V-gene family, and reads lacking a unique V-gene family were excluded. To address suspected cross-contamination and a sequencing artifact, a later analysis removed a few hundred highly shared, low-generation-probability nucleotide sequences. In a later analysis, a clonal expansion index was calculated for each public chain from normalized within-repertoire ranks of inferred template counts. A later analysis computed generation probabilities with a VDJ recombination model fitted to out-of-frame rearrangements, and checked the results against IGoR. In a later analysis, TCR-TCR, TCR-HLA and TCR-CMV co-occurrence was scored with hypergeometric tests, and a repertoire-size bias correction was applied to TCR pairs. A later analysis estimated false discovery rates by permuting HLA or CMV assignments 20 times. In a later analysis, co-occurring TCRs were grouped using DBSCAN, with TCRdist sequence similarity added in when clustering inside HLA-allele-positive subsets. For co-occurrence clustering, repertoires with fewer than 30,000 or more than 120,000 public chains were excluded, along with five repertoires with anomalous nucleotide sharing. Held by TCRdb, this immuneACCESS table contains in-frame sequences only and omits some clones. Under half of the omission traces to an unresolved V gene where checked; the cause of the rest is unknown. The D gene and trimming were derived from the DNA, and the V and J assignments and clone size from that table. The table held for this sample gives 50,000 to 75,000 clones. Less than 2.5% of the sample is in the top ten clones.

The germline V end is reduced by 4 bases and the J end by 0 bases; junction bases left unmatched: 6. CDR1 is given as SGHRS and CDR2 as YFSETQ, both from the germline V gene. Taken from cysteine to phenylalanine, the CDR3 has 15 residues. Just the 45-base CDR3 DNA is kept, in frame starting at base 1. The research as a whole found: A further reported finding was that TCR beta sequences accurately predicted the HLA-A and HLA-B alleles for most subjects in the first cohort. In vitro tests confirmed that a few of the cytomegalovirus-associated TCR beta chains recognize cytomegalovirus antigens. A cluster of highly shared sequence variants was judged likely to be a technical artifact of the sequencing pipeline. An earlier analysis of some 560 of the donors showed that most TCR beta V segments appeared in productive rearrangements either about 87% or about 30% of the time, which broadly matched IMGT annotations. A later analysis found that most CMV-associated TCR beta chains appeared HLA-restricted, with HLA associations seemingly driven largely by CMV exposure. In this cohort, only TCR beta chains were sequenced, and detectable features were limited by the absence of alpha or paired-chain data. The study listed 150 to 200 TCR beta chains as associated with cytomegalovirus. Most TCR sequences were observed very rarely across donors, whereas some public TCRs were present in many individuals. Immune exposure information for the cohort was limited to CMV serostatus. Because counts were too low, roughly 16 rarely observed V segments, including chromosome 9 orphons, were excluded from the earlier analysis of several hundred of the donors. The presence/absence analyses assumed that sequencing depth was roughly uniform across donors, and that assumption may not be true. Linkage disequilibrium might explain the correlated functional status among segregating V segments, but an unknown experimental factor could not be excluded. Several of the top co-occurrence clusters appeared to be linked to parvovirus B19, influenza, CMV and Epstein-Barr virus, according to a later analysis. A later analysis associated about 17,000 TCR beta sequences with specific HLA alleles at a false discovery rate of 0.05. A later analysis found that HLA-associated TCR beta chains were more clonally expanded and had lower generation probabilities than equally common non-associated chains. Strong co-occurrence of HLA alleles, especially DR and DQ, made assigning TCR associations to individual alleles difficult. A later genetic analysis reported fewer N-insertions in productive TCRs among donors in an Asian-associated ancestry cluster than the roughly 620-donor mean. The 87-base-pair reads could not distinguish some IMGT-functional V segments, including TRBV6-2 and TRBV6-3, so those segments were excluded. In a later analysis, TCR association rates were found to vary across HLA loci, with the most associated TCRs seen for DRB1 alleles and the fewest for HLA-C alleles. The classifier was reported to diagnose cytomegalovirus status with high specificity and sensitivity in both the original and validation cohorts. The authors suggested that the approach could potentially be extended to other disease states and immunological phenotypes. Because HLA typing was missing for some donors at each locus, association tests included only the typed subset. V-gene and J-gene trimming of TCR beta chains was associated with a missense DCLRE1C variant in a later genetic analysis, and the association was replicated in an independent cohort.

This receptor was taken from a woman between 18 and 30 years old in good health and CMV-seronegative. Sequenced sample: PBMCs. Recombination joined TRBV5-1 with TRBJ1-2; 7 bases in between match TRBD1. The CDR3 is CASSLTQGTNYGYTF. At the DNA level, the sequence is TGCGCCAGCAGCCTAACACAGGGGACTAACTATGGCTACACCTTC.